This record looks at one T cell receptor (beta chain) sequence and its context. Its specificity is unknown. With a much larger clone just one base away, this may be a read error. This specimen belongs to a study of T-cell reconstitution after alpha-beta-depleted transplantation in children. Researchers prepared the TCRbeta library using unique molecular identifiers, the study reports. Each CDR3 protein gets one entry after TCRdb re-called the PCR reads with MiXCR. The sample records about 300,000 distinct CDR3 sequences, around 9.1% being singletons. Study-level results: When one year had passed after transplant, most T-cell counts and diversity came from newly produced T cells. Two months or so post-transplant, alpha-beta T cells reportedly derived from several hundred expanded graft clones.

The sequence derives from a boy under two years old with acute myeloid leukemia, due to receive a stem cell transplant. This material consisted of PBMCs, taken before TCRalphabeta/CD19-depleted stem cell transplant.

The DNA for the CDR3 is TGTGCCAGCAGTTTATGGACAGGGCACGAGCAGTACTTC. Translating it yields CASSLWTGHEQYF. The V and J genes are TRBV28 and TRBJ2-7; TRBD1 agrees at 7 bases. Germline V gene data show CDR1 as MDHEN and CDR2 as SYDVKM. Trimming cost V 0 bases and J 5 bases; bases outside gene matches: 1. This CDR3 has 13 amino acids.